The source of this TCR beta chain is a study of preoperative IRX-2 immunotherapy in early breast cancer (dated by TCRdb to between 2018 and 2021). Interpreted using the paper, the treatment or condition label stands for: preoperative locoregional IRX-2 cytokine immunotherapy. The samples were obtained from a phase Ib study that tested preoperative, locoregional IRX-2 cytokine immunotherapy designed to prime immune responses. The donors were early-stage breast cancer patients who were given IRX-2 prior to surgery. Library preparation used the immunoSEQ multiplex PCR assay. TCRdb holds this immuneACCESS table with in-frame rearrangements only. Some clones are missing; in checked studies, unresolved V genes explain under half, and the rest has no known cause. Present in this sample are 35,000 to 40,000 clones, 75% to 85% of which were seen just once. The ten largest clonotypes hold around 1.5% of the sample.

The germline V gene specifies MGHDK as CDR1 and SYGVNS as CDR2. V and J lose 2 bases and 1 base, and a span of 11 bases separates them. Reading from cysteine to phenylalanine, the CDR3 counts 15 amino acids. Of the read, only the CDR3 DNA is kept; its 45 bases are in frame from base 1. On this clone: It has no known antigen specificity. The input lacks base qualities; no much larger clone sits a single base away.

The input for sequencing was lymph node tissue, taken after IRX-2 immunotherapy. The chain uses TRBV25-1 and TRBJ1-1, with the D gene too uncertain to name. The sequence was collected from a human donor with breast cancer. Here the CDR3 is given as CASSENSKRNTEAFF. The DNA sequence is TGTGCCAGCAGTGAAAATAGCAAGAGGAACACTGAAGCTTTCTTT. Here the CDR3 is joined to the reference TRBV25-1 and TRBJ1-1 genes, and the full variable domain is: EADIYQTPRYLVIGTGKKITLECSQTMGHDKMYWYQQDPGMELHLIHYSYGVNSTEKGDLSSESTVSRIRTEHFPLTLESARPSHTSQYLCASSENSKRNTEAFFGQGTRLTVV.